Listed below are T cell receptor beta chains from one sample, sequenced in a study of vaccination and CD4 T cells after COVID-19. These receptors are not linked to any known antigen. TCRdb processed the PCR reads anew with MiXCR; each CDR3 protein has one entry. The table records roughly 8,400 distinct CDR3 sequences, roughly 29% of them present only once. Sequencing was performed on CD4+ T cells from blood, cultured in vitro. The origin of the receptors is a human donor in good health. Both conserved end residues are part of each CDR3. Each record gives: clone size, J gene, CDR3 length, D gene, V gene, CDR3 DNA, CDR3 protein. The D gene is left open where the match is weak. Some rows have no size entry. The others give once, few or many, or a class for an expanded clone.

clone size: .; J gene: TRBJ2-3; CDR3 length: 12; D gene: TRBD2; V gene: TRBV7-9; CDR3 DNA: TGTGCCACTAGCGGGAGTACAGATACGCAGTATTTT; CDR3 protein: CATSGSTDTQYF
clone size: few; J gene: TRBJ1-5; CDR3 length: 12; D gene: .; V gene: TRBV27; CDR3 DNA: TGTGCCAGCAGTTTTAGCAATCAGCCCCAGCATTTT; CDR3 protein: CASSFSNQPQHF
clone size: few; J gene: TRBJ2-3; CDR3 length: 15; D gene: .; V gene: TRBV7-3; CDR3 DNA: TGTGCCAGCAGCCCGACCTCCGCCATCACAGATACGCAGTATTTT; CDR3 protein: CASSPTSAITDTQYF
clone size: .; J gene: TRBJ2-5; CDR3 length: 15; D gene: .; V gene: TRBV12-3/TRBV12-4; CDR3 DNA: TGTGCCAGCAGTTTGACCGGGACCCCCGAAGAGACCCAGTACTTC; CDR3 protein: CASSLTGTPEETQYF
clone size: few; J gene: TRBJ2-1; CDR3 length: 15; D gene: TRBD1; V gene: TRBV6-2/TRBV6-3; CDR3 DNA: TGTGCCAGCACTTTGGACAGGGGGTCTTACAATGAGCAGTTCTTC; CDR3 protein: CASTLDRGSYNEQFF
clone size: few; J gene: TRBJ2-7; CDR3 length: 15; D gene: TRBD2; V gene: TRBV20-1; CDR3 DNA: TGCAGTGCTCAACGGGCTAGCGGGACTTCCTACGAGCAGTACTTC; CDR3 protein: CSAQRASGTSYEQYF
clone size: .; J gene: TRBJ2-1; CDR3 length: 13; D gene: TRBD2; V gene: TRBV7-2; CDR3 DNA: TGTGCCAGCAGCTTAGTACTAGCGGGAGTGCAGTTCTTC; CDR3 protein: CASSLVLAGVQFF
clone size: few; J gene: TRBJ2-5; CDR3 length: 13; D gene: .; V gene: TRBV2; CDR3 DNA: TGTGCCAGCAGTGCCACAGGGGAGGGGACCCAGTACTTC; CDR3 protein: CASSATGEGTQYF
clone size: .; J gene: TRBJ2-7; CDR3 length: 13; D gene: TRBD1; V gene: TRBV29-1; CDR3 DNA: TGCAGCGTTGCTGTAGGACAGGGAAGCGAGCAGTACTTC; CDR3 protein: CSVAVGQGSEQYF
clone size: .; J gene: TRBJ2-1; CDR3 length: 17; D gene: TRBD2; V gene: TRBV20-1; CDR3 DNA: TGCAGTGCTAGAGATGTGGCCCTAGCGGGAGGGCCCGATGAGCAGTTCTTC; CDR3 protein: CSARDVALAGGPDEQFF
clone size: .; J gene: TRBJ2-1; CDR3 length: 15; D gene: TRBD1; V gene: TRBV6-2/TRBV6-3; CDR3 DNA: TGTGCCAGCAGTACCGGGACAGGGAGGGTCAATGAGCAGTTCTTC; CDR3 protein: CASSTGTGRVNEQFF
clone size: .; J gene: TRBJ1-1; CDR3 length: 13; D gene: .; V gene: TRBV20-1; CDR3 DNA: TGCAGTGCAAAAAGGGGGGCGAACACTGAAGCTTTCTTT; CDR3 protein: CSAKRGANTEAFF
clone size: few; J gene: TRBJ1-5; CDR3 length: 16; D gene: .; V gene: TRBV7-6; CDR3 DNA: TGTGCCAGCAGCTCAAACCCGGGTCGGCCTGGTCAGCCCCAGCATTTT; CDR3 protein: CASSSNPGRPGQPQHF
clone size: few; J gene: TRBJ2-1; CDR3 length: 12; D gene: .; V gene: TRBV6-5; CDR3 DNA: TGTGCCAGCAGTTATTCAAGAGGTGAGCAGTTCTTC; CDR3 protein: CASSYSRGEQFF
clone size: .; J gene: TRBJ1-2; CDR3 length: 15; D gene: TRBD1; V gene: TRBV28; CDR3 DNA: TGTGCCAGCATGCCCCCCGACAGGGCCCTAAGTGGCTACACCTTC; CDR3 protein: CASMPPDRALSGYTF
clone size: few; J gene: TRBJ2-6; CDR3 length: 16; D gene: .; V gene: TRBV2; CDR3 DNA: TGTGCCAGCAGGAGGGAGACGGGGTCTGGGGCCAACGTCCTGACTTTC; CDR3 protein: CASRRETGSGANVLTF
clone size: .; J gene: TRBJ2-3; CDR3 length: 16; D gene: .; V gene: TRBV20-1; CDR3 DNA: TGCAGTGCTAGAGGGGGGCAGGCCGGGAGAGTTGATACGCAGTATTTT; CDR3 protein: CSARGGQAGRVDTQYF
clone size: .; J gene: TRBJ2-3; CDR3 length: 14; D gene: TRBD1; V gene: TRBV28; CDR3 DNA: TGTGCCAGCAAGACCCCAGGGGGATCAGATACGCAGTATTTT; CDR3 protein: CASKTPGGSDTQYF
clone size: .; J gene: TRBJ2-7; CDR3 length: 14; D gene: .; V gene: TRBV11-2; CDR3 DNA: TGTGCCAGCAGGGTAACAGGTACCGCCTACGAGCAGTACTTC; CDR3 protein: CASRVTGTAYEQYF
clone size: .; J gene: TRBJ1-2; CDR3 length: 12; D gene: .; V gene: TRBV29-1; CDR3 DNA: TGCAGCGTTGTCCGCGCCCCCTATGGCTACACCTTC; CDR3 protein: CSVVRAPYGYTF
clone size: medium-sized; J gene: TRBJ1-5; CDR3 length: 17; D gene: .; V gene: TRBV28; CDR3 DNA: TGTGCCAGCAGCCGCAGGAAGGGCCCTTATAGCAATCAGCCCCAGCATTTT; CDR3 protein: CASSRRKGPYSNQPQHF
clone size: few; J gene: TRBJ1-5; CDR3 length: 15; D gene: .; V gene: TRBV27; CDR3 DNA: TGTGCCAGCAGTTTAAGGGGACTGGGGAATCAGCCCCAGCATTTT; CDR3 protein: CASSLRGLGNQPQHF
clone size: .; J gene: TRBJ2-7; CDR3 length: 14; D gene: .; V gene: TRBV7-2; CDR3 DNA: TGTGCCAGCAGCCTTAGCGCTGCCTCCTACGAGCAGTACTTC; CDR3 protein: CASSLSAASYEQYF
clone size: .; J gene: TRBJ1-5; CDR3 length: 14; D gene: .; V gene: TRBV5-1; CDR3 DNA: TGCGCCAGCAGCCCGAACAGACTGAATCAGCCCCAGCATTTT; CDR3 protein: CASSPNRLNQPQHF
clone size: few; J gene: TRBJ1-5; CDR3 length: 15; D gene: .; V gene: TRBV19; CDR3 DNA: TGTGCCAGTAGTATTGAGTCGTGGGCCGGTCAGCCCCAGCATTTT; CDR3 protein: CASSIESWAGQPQHF
clone size: few; J gene: TRBJ1-1; CDR3 length: 12; D gene: TRBD1; V gene: TRBV19; CDR3 DNA: TGTGCCAGTAGTTTAACCAGGGGACAGACTTTCTTT; CDR3 protein: CASSLTRGQTFF
clone size: few; J gene: TRBJ2-5; CDR3 length: 14; D gene: .; V gene: TRBV6-5; CDR3 DNA: TGTGCCAGCAGTTACCGGACAGCCCCCCGGGACCAGTACTTC; CDR3 protein: CASSYRTAPRDQYF
clone size: .; J gene: TRBJ1-6; CDR3 length: 15; D gene: TRBD1; V gene: TRBV28; CDR3 DNA: TGTGCCAGCAGTTCCCCGGGACAGGGGTACTCACCCCTCCACTTT; CDR3 protein: CASSSPGQGYSPLHF
clone size: .; J gene: TRBJ2-7; CDR3 length: 14; D gene: .; V gene: TRBV29-1; CDR3 DNA: TGCAGCGTTTTGCCCGACGGGACCTCCTACGAGCAGTACTTC; CDR3 protein: CSVLPDGTSYEQYF
clone size: few; J gene: TRBJ2-7; CDR3 length: 13; D gene: .; V gene: TRBV6-1; CDR3 DNA: TGTGCCAGCAGCCTACAGCTGGGCTACGAGCAGTACTTC; CDR3 protein: CASSLQLGYEQYF
clone size: few; J gene: TRBJ1-1; CDR3 length: 14; D gene: .; V gene: TRBV2; CDR3 DNA: TGTGCCAGCAGTGTCGAGCGAGGGAACACTGAAGCTTTCTTT; CDR3 protein: CASSVERGNTEAFF
clone size: once; J gene: TRBJ2-1; CDR3 length: 16; D gene: TRBD2; V gene: TRBV9; CDR3 DNA: TGTGCCAGCAGCGAGCACGGGGGGGTCTCCTACAATGAGCAGTTCTTC; CDR3 protein: CASSEHGGVSYNEQFF
clone size: .; J gene: TRBJ2-5; CDR3 length: 16; D gene: TRBD1; V gene: TRBV20-1; CDR3 DNA: TGCAGTGCCATCCTGATAAATGGTACAGGGGTAGAGACCCAGTACTTC; CDR3 protein: CSAILINGTGVETQYF
clone size: .; J gene: TRBJ1-1; CDR3 length: 13; D gene: .; V gene: TRBV19; CDR3 DNA: TGTGCCAGTAGTAGGATTACAGGCACTGAAGCTTTCTTT; CDR3 protein: CASSRITGTEAFF
clone size: few; J gene: TRBJ1-6; CDR3 length: 16; D gene: .; V gene: TRBV7-8; CDR3 DNA: TGTGCCAGCCTGCAGACGGTTAGCTCCTATAATTCACCCCTCCACTTT; CDR3 protein: CASLQTVSSYNSPLHF
clone size: .; J gene: TRBJ2-1; CDR3 length: 14; D gene: .; V gene: TRBV12-3/TRBV12-4; CDR3 DNA: TGTGCCAGCACCTGGGTCTCGGTCGGCAATGAGCAGTTCTTC; CDR3 protein: CASTWVSVGNEQFF
clone size: .; J gene: TRBJ2-1; CDR3 length: 15; D gene: TRBD2; V gene: TRBV2; CDR3 DNA: TGTGCCAGCAGCGAGACTAGCGGGAGCGGGTATGAGCAGTTCTTC; CDR3 protein: CASSETSGSGYEQFF
clone size: once; J gene: TRBJ2-1; CDR3 length: 13; D gene: .; V gene: TRBV3-1; CDR3 DNA: TGTGCCAGCAGCCACCTGGACAACAATGAGCAGTTCTTC; CDR3 protein: CASSHLDNNEQFF
clone size: .; J gene: TRBJ2-6; CDR3 length: 14; D gene: .; V gene: TRBV24-1; CDR3 DNA: TGTGCCGCCTCGACCTCGTTTCGGGCCAACGTCCTGACTTTC; CDR3 protein: CAASTSFRANVLTF
clone size: .; J gene: TRBJ2-7; CDR3 length: 15; D gene: TRBD1; V gene: TRBV19; CDR3 DNA: TGTGCCAGTAGTATCCAGACAGGGTTCGGCTACGAGCAGTACTTC; CDR3 protein: CASSIQTGFGYEQYF
clone size: .; J gene: TRBJ2-3; CDR3 length: 15; D gene: TRBD2; V gene: TRBV6-1; CDR3 DNA: TGTGCCAGCAGTGAAGTACTAGCGGGCACAGATACGCAGTATTTT; CDR3 protein: CASSEVLAGTDTQYF
clone size: .; J gene: TRBJ2-7; CDR3 length: 13; D gene: .; V gene: TRBV6-1; CDR3 DNA: TGTGCCAGCAGTCGGGATCCCTCCTACGAGCAGTACTTC; CDR3 protein: CASSRDPSYEQYF
clone size: few; J gene: TRBJ1-1; CDR3 length: 14; D gene: TRBD1; V gene: TRBV28; CDR3 DNA: TGTGCCAGCAGATTATCCATCTTACAGGGGCGGACTTTCTTT; CDR3 protein: CASRLSILQGRTFF
clone size: .; J gene: TRBJ2-1; CDR3 length: 14; D gene: .; V gene: TRBV27; CDR3 DNA: TGTGCCAGCAGTTTATTCCCGTTAGGGAATGAGCAGTTCTTC; CDR3 protein: CASSLFPLGNEQFF
clone size: .; J gene: TRBJ1-2; CDR3 length: 17; D gene: TRBD1; V gene: TRBV20-1; CDR3 DNA: TGCAGTGCTAGCGGACAGGGTGCTAGTGCCCGTAACTATGGCTACACCTTC; CDR3 protein: CSASGQGASARNYGYTF
clone size: .; J gene: TRBJ2-2; CDR3 length: 15; D gene: .; V gene: TRBV5-4; CDR3 DNA: TGTGCCAGCAGCCGGGGACACCTGAACACCGGGGAGCTGTTTTTT; CDR3 protein: CASSRGHLNTGELFF
clone size: few; J gene: TRBJ1-1; CDR3 length: 13; D gene: TRBD1; V gene: TRBV7-9; CDR3 DNA: TGTGCCAGCAGCCGGACAGGGTTTACTGAAGCTTTCTTT; CDR3 protein: CASSRTGFTEAFF
clone size: .; J gene: TRBJ1-6; CDR3 length: 11; D gene: .; V gene: TRBV2; CDR3 DNA: TGTGCCAGCAGTGCCCCAGGACCCCTCCACTTT; CDR3 protein: CASSAPGPLHF
clone size: few; J gene: TRBJ1-5; CDR3 length: 11; D gene: .; V gene: TRBV12-3/TRBV12-4; CDR3 DNA: TGTGCCAGCAGTTTCGACCAGCCCCAGCATTTT; CDR3 protein: CASSFDQPQHF
clone size: .; J gene: TRBJ2-1; CDR3 length: 14; D gene: .; V gene: TRBV20-1; CDR3 DNA: TGCAGTGCAGGGAGGATCCCCAAGGGGGATGAGCAGTTCTTC; CDR3 protein: CSAGRIPKGDEQFF
clone size: few; J gene: TRBJ1-1; CDR3 length: 15; D gene: TRBD1; V gene: TRBV14; CDR3 DNA: TGTGCCAGCAGCCATAGGACAGGGGGGTACACTGAAGCTTTCTTT; CDR3 protein: CASSHRTGGYTEAFF
clone size: few; J gene: TRBJ2-5; CDR3 length: 14; D gene: TRBD1; V gene: TRBV20-1; CDR3 DNA: TGCAGTGCCCCCGGGACAGGGAGACAAGAGACCCAGTACTTC; CDR3 protein: CSAPGTGRQETQYF
clone size: .; J gene: TRBJ2-2; CDR3 length: 15; D gene: TRBD1; V gene: TRBV5-4; CDR3 DNA: TGTGCCAGCAGCTTGGGGACAGGGGGCACCGGGGAGCTGTTTTTT; CDR3 protein: CASSLGTGGTGELFF
clone size: medium-sized; J gene: TRBJ1-2; CDR3 length: 15; D gene: .; V gene: TRBV6-1; CDR3 DNA: TGTGCCAGCAGCCTAAAAGTTGTACAGTCCTATGGCTACACCTTC; CDR3 protein: CASSLKVVQSYGYTF
clone size: .; J gene: TRBJ1-1; CDR3 length: 17; D gene: TRBD1; V gene: TRBV2; CDR3 DNA: TGTGCCAGCAGGAAGGGGCAGGGGGCAAAGTCGGCCACTGAAGCTTTCTTT; CDR3 protein: CASRKGQGAKSATEAFF